Within the sample, the clone carrying this T cell receptor beta chain is medium-sized. Its antigen is not known. This record belongs to a study of T cells in localized non-small cell lung cancer. Study-wide findings and caveats: Uninvolved adjacent lung, not tumor, had the highest T cell clonality.

This table comes from immunoSEQ multiplex PCR, and its TCRdb copy is limited to in-frame clones, with some not included. This table holds roughly 2,800 clones, over 20% found once. The germline V gene encodes CDR1 SGHNT and CDR2 YENEEA. The CDR3 covers 17 residues. After removal of 4 bases from V and 4 bases from J, the junction contained 13 bases not matched to a gene. This chain uses TRBV11-3 with TRBJ2-3; 8 nucleotides line up with TRBD1. This sequence was found in a man aged 40 to 75 with stage I squamous cell lung carcinoma. The material was lung tumor tissue, obtained before any cancer treatment. This CDR3 is CASSSPWGDRLADTQYF. In DNA form, the CDR3 reads TGTGCCAGCAGCTCTCCGTGGGGGGACAGGTTAGCAGATACGCAGTATTTT. Drawing the rest from reference TRBV11-3 and TRBJ2-3, the complete variable domain is EAGVVQSPRYKIIEKKQPVAFWCNPISGHNTLYWYLQNLGQGPELLIRYENEEAVDDSQLPKDRFSAERLKGVDSTLKIQPAELGDSAVYLCASSSPWGDRLADTQYFGPGTRLTVL.